This TCR beta chain was sequenced for a study of shared clonotypes between healthy human individuals. The count of this clone is one. Donors were Caucasian adults residing in Nashville, Tennessee, USA. The protocol was immunoSEQ multiplex PCR, while the TCRdb copy is restricted to in-frame clones and leaves out a portion. Here the sample spans roughly 1,500,000 clones, around 98% being singletons. CDR3 size: 15 residues. Germline lookup yields CDR1 MNHEY and CDR2 SMNVEV (reference sequence). V shed 3 bases and J shed 7 bases, with 15 bases lying between them. V gene TRBV27 combines with J gene TRBJ2-2; no clear D. The TCR comes from a man in his thirties or forties in good health. Material for sequencing was naive CD4+ T cells sorted from blood. Subset described: CD45RA+ positively selected. The CDR3 sequence is CASSFFGYGGGELFF. The CDR3 nucleotides are TGTGCCAGCAGTTTCTTCGGGTATGGTGGCGGGGAGCTGTTTTTT.